These T cell receptor beta chains were read from a single sample in a study of T cells in Graves' hyperthyroidism and ophthalmopathy. TCRdb re-called the multiplex PCR reads through MiXCR, storing one row per CDR3 protein. Of under 400,000 distinct CDR3 sequences listed, 15% to 20% are singletons. Sequencing input: blood. The receptors shown here come from a woman aged 40 to 55 with Graves' ophthalmopathy. Each CDR3 is given with its conserved first and last residue. D genes are given only for firm matches. Clone sizes are given selectively: once, few, many, or a class where the clone is expanded.

V,J,size,D,CDR3,DNA
TRBV20-1,TRBJ2-5,many,TRBD2,CSATDPGTSAQETQYF,TGCAGTGCTACAGACCCCGGGACTAGCGCTCAAGAGACCCAGTACTTC
TRBV2,TRBJ1-1,many,TRBD1,CASREDRLNTEAFF,TGTGCCAGCAGGGAGGACAGGTTGAACACTGAAGCTTTCTTT
TRBV6-2/TRBV6-3,TRBJ1-1,many,TRBD1,CASSPTGAILEAFF,TGTGCCAGCAGTCCGACAGGGGCCATACTTGAAGCTTTCTTT
TRBV19,TRBJ1-2,many,NA,CASSIQGTDYGYTF,TGTGCCAGTAGTATACAGGGGACGGACTATGGCTACACCTTC
TRBV30,TRBJ2-7,many,NA,CAWRGPLSSYEQYF,TGTGCCTGGAGAGGTCCACTTAGCTCCTACGAGCAGTACTTC
TRBV5-1,TRBJ1-2,many,TRBD1,CASSQGQAGGYTF,TGCGCCAGCAGCCAAGGACAGGCGGGAGGCTACACCTTC
TRBV2,TRBJ2-3,many,TRBD2,CASRRLAGGTPDTQYF,TGTGCCAGCAGGAGACTAGCGGGAGGGACCCCAGATACGCAGTATTTT
TRBV30,TRBJ2-7,many,TRBD1,CAWSPGTGDEYF,TGTGCCTGGTCTCCAGGGACAGGGGATGAGTACTTC
TRBV13,TRBJ2-1,NA,NA,CASSVRVPARSYNEQFF,TGTGCCAGCAGCGTCAGGGTACCGGCCCGCTCCTACAATGAGCAGTTCTTC
TRBV9,TRBJ2-5,few,TRBD1,CASSVRTGGGPETQYF,TGTGCCAGCAGCGTCCGGACAGGGGGCGGACCGGAGACCCAGTACTTC
TRBV12-3/TRBV12-4,TRBJ1-1,NA,NA,CASRPGSMNTEAFF,TGTGCCAGCAGACCAGGGTCGATGAACACTGAAGCTTTCTTT
TRBV12-3/TRBV12-4,TRBJ1-2,many,NA,CASSSSHYGYTF,TGTGCCAGCAGTTCCTCCCACTATGGCTACACCTTC
TRBV6-1,TRBJ2-7,few,NA,CASSRAARLVTYEQYF,TGTGCCAGCAGTCGGGCCGCCCGGCTAGTGACCTACGAGCAGTACTTC
TRBV30,TRBJ1-2,NA,TRBD1,CAWSGTGRYGYTF,TGTGCCTGGAGTGGGACAGGGAGGTATGGCTACACCTTC
TRBV5-1,TRBJ2-5,many,TRBD2,CASSGGWTSGSKETQYF,TGCGCCAGCAGCGGCGGTTGGACTAGCGGGAGTAAAGAGACCCAGTACTTC
TRBV28,TRBJ1-2,many,TRBD1,CASSLEQGIWYGYTF,TGTGCCAGCAGTTTGGAACAGGGGATTTGGTATGGCTACACCTTC
TRBV6-5,TRBJ1-1,many,TRBD1,CASSRGTGGDLEAFF,TGTGCCAGCAGTCGAGGGACAGGGGGTGACCTTGAAGCTTTCTTT
TRBV6-5,TRBJ2-2,many,TRBD2,CASSWGLAGSTGELFF,TGTGCCAGCAGTTGGGGACTAGCGGGTTCCACCGGGGAGCTGTTTTTT
TRBV19,TRBJ1-2,few,NA,CASRQALGYGYTF,TGTGCCAGTAGGCAGGCACTGGGCTATGGCTACACCTTC
TRBV6-1,TRBJ1-3,many,NA,CASRRQRDGNTIYF,TGTGCCAGCAGAAGACAAAGGGATGGAAACACCATATATTTT
TRBV7-9,TRBJ1-1,many,NA,CASRDKERGAFF,TGTGCCAGCAGGGACAAGGAGAGAGGAGCTTTCTTT
TRBV6-2/TRBV6-3,TRBJ2-7,NA,TRBD1,CASSRTGPGEQYF,TGTGCCAGCAGCCGGACAGGGCCGGGTGAGCAGTACTTC
TRBV5-1,TRBJ1-2,NA,NA,CASSLEAAYGYTF,TGCGCCAGCAGCTTGGAGGCAGCGTATGGCTACACCTTC
TRBV20-1,TRBJ1-5,many,NA,CRGATNLNQPQHF,TGCAGGGGGGCCACCAACCTCAATCAGCCCCAGCATTTT
TRBV6-2/TRBV6-3,TRBJ1-5,many,NA,CASRYSGSLSGRNQPQHF,TGTGCCAGCAGATACTCAGGGAGTCTGTCCGGCCGGAATCAGCCCCAGCATTTT
TRBV11-2,TRBJ2-2,many,NA,CASSQGLLRSGELFF,TGTGCCAGCAGCCAAGGACTATTGCGATCCGGGGAGCTGTTTTTT
TRBV3-1,TRBJ2-7,few,TRBD2,CASSQGPSGNYEQYF,TGTGCCAGCAGCCAAGGGCCTAGCGGGAACTACGAGCAGTACTTC
TRBV11-2,TRBJ2-7,NA,NA,CASSFQSGLGSYEQYF,TGTGCCAGCAGCTTCCAGTCCGGGCTAGGCTCCTACGAGCAGTACTTC
TRBV6-1,TRBJ1-1,many,NA,CASSSIMNTEAFF,TGTGCCAGCAGCTCGATTATGAACACTGAAGCTTTCTTT
TRBV7-6,TRBJ2-2,many,TRBD2,CASSLAAGDTGELFF,TGTGCCAGCAGCTTAGCAGCGGGAGACACCGGGGAGCTGTTTTTT
TRBV7-9,TRBJ1-1,many,NA,CASSLGRGEAFF,TGTGCCAGCAGCTTAGGTAGGGGTGAAGCTTTCTTT
TRBV12-3/TRBV12-4,TRBJ2-7,many,NA,CASSAGRTATLTYEQYF,TGTGCCAGCAGTGCCGGCCGGACAGCGACCCTAACCTACGAGCAGTACTTC
TRBV6-1,TRBJ2-5,many,TRBD2,CASSEDSGRGETQYF,TGTGCCAGCAGTGAAGATAGCGGGAGAGGAGAGACCCAGTACTTC
TRBV3-1,TRBJ2-5,many,NA,CASSQDVGFGTQYF,TGTGCCAGCAGCCAAGATGTGGGATTCGGGACCCAGTACTTC
TRBV9,TRBJ2-3,NA,NA,CASSVAVGGGSTDTQYF,TGTGCCAGCAGCGTAGCTGTTGGGGGTGGGAGCACAGATACGCAGTATTTT